This T cell receptor (beta chain) was retrieved from a study of PD-L1 blockade in urothelial cancer. The wider study: Males with bladder-origin urothelial cancer made up about 90% of the 29 patients.

Points on this clone: The antigen is unknown.

Time point specified: pretreatment peripheral blood. All patients handed over anywhere from 1 to 8 samples, pretreatment and on-treatment. Study observations and caveats: Better progression-free and overall survival followed lower pretreatment blood clonality.

TCR analog templates of synthetic origin were spiked into each PCR. Produced via immunoSEQ multiplex PCR; TCRdb's table is partial and in-frame only. The sample consists of roughly 77,000 clones, 65% to 85% of them appearing once. Specimen: PBMCs, collected around atezolizumab (anti-PD-L1) treatment. The origin of this receptor is a woman aged 70-85 years with urothelial cancer.

CDR3 sequence: CASSLTMGTSGKFF. Here the CDR3 DNA reads TGTGCCAGCAGCCTGACAATGGGGACTAGCGGGAAATTCTTC. The J gene is TRBJ2-1, the V gene TRBV7-3; 13 nucleotides match TRBD2. The CDR3 sequence is 14 residues long. Germline trimming cut 5 bases from V and 16 bases from J; bases unmatched to any gene: 11. CDR1 is SGHTA, CDR2 FQGTGA, per germline.